These T cell receptor beta chains were read from a single sample in a study of blood T cell repertoires in COVID-19. The repertoire was sequenced with immunoSEQ multiplex PCR; TCRdb's copy has only in-frame clones and lacks some. The data contain 410,000 or so clones, roughly 90% of them singletons. Sequenced: peripheral blood. The receptors here all came from a woman aged 40 to 50 with COVID-19, enrolled during active disease. Both conserved end residues are part of each CDR3. Fields, in order: V gene, J gene, D gene, CDR3 length, clone size, CDR3 DNA, CDR3 protein. The D gene is left open where the match is weak. The listing skips clone size in some rows; elsewhere it reads once, few, many or a size class.

v_gene: TRBV6-1
j_gene: TRBJ1-1
d_gene: -
len: 14
abundance: -
CDR3nt: TGTGCCAGCAGTGAAGCGGGCCCCGGCACTGAAGCTTTCTTT
CDR3aa: CASSEAGPGTEAFF

v_gene: TRBV4-1
j_gene: TRBJ2-7
d_gene: TRBD1
len: 17
abundance: few
CDR3nt: TGCGCCAGCAGCCGCGCCCCGGGACAGGGACTTGCCTACGAGCAGTACTTC
CDR3aa: CASSRAPGQGLAYEQYF

v_gene: TRBV28
j_gene: TRBJ2-1
d_gene: TRBD2
len: 13
abundance: -
CDR3nt: TGTGCCAGCGCAATGAGCGGGAGGGATGAGCAGTTCTTC
CDR3aa: CASAMSGRDEQFF

v_gene: TRBV6-5
j_gene: TRBJ1-5
d_gene: TRBD1
len: 15
abundance: -
CDR3nt: TGTGCCAGCAGGGCATCCGGGACAGCCAGTCAGCCCCAGCATTTT
CDR3aa: CASRASGTASQPQHF

v_gene: TRBV28
j_gene: TRBJ2-1
d_gene: TRBD1
len: 17
abundance: -
CDR3nt: TGTGCCAGCAGTGCTATGTGGGGACAGGGAAGCGACAATGAGCAGTTCTTC
CDR3aa: CASSAMWGQGSDNEQFF

v_gene: TRBV30
j_gene: TRBJ1-6
d_gene: TRBD1
len: 14
abundance: -
CDR3nt: TGTGCCTGGGGGACAGGCGGGGGTTCTTTACCCCTCCACTTT
CDR3aa: CAWGTGGGSLPLHF

v_gene: TRBV4-1
j_gene: TRBJ2-1
d_gene: TRBD2
len: 17
abundance: -
CDR3nt: TGCGCCAGCAGCCCCCTAATAGCGGGAGGTTCCTACAATGAGCAGTTCTTC
CDR3aa: CASSPLIAGGSYNEQFF

v_gene: TRBV2
j_gene: TRBJ1-3
d_gene: TRBD1
len: 13
abundance: -
CDR3nt: TGTGCCAGCCGTGACAGGGGGCGGAACACCATATATTTT
CDR3aa: CASRDRGRNTIYF

v_gene: TRBV9
j_gene: TRBJ1-4
d_gene: -
len: 14
abundance: -
CDR3nt: TGTGCCAGCAGTCCAAGACAGACGAATGAAAAACTGTTTTTT
CDR3aa: CASSPRQTNEKLFF

v_gene: TRBV30
j_gene: TRBJ1-4
d_gene: -
len: 13
abundance: -
CDR3nt: TGTGCCTGGAGGAGATCTTTGGATGAAAAACTGTTTTTT
CDR3aa: CAWRRSLDEKLFF

v_gene: TRBV28
j_gene: TRBJ2-7
d_gene: TRBD2
len: 14
abundance: -
CDR3nt: TGTGCCAGCAGCCCTAGCGGGGGGGATGGCGAGCAGTACTTC
CDR3aa: CASSPSGGDGEQYF

v_gene: TRBV27
j_gene: TRBJ2-1
d_gene: -
len: 17
abundance: -
CDR3nt: TGTGCCAGCAGTTTAGAGGGGGGCAGGGGGTACTACAATGAGCAGTTCTTC
CDR3aa: CASSLEGGRGYYNEQFF

v_gene: TRBV28
j_gene: TRBJ1-5
d_gene: TRBD1
len: 16
abundance: -
CDR3nt: TGTGCCAGCAGTTTATTAGGGACAGGGGGCAGTACGCCCCAGCATTTT
CDR3aa: CASSLLGTGGSTPQHF

v_gene: TRBV5-1
j_gene: TRBJ2-1
d_gene: TRBD2
len: 22
abundance: -
CDR3nt: TGCGCCAGCAGCTTGTGGTTTTACTCTATGCGGGAGGTATTAAGCTCCTACAATGAGCAGTTCTTC
CDR3aa: CASSLWFYSMREVLSSYNEQFF

v_gene: TRBV27
j_gene: TRBJ1-1
d_gene: -
len: 13
abundance: -
CDR3nt: TGTGCCAGCAGTTCCAGGGTTAACACTGAAGCTTTCTTT
CDR3aa: CASSSRVNTEAFF

v_gene: TRBV6-2/TRBV6-3
j_gene: TRBJ2-7
d_gene: -
len: 15
abundance: -
CDR3nt: TGTGCCAGCAGTTACGTTTCCGCAGGGCGATACGAGCAGTACTTC
CDR3aa: CASSYVSAGRYEQYF

v_gene: TRBV30
j_gene: TRBJ1-1
d_gene: TRBD1
len: 12
abundance: -
CDR3nt: TGTGCCTGGTCGAACAGGGGGGCTGAAGCTTTCTTT
CDR3aa: CAWSNRGAEAFF

v_gene: TRBV18
j_gene: TRBJ1-1
d_gene: -
len: 16
abundance: -
CDR3nt: TGTGCCAGCTCACCAGATCAGGTCCCCTTTAACACTGAAGCTTTCTTT
CDR3aa: CASSPDQVPFNTEAFF

v_gene: TRBV30
j_gene: TRBJ1-1
d_gene: -
len: 12
abundance: -
CDR3nt: TGTGCCTCACAGGGTCTGAACACTGAAGCTTTCTTT
CDR3aa: CASQGLNTEAFF

v_gene: TRBV5-4
j_gene: TRBJ2-1
d_gene: -
len: 14
abundance: -
CDR3nt: TGTGCCAGCAGCCCCGACGGAGGATACAATGAGCAGTTCTTC
CDR3aa: CASSPDGGYNEQFF

v_gene: TRBV2
j_gene: TRBJ2-5
d_gene: -
len: 15
abundance: -
CDR3nt: TGTGCCAGCACCCTAGGGGGCGGGAGGAGGGAGACCCAGTACTTC
CDR3aa: CASTLGGGRRETQYF

v_gene: TRBV4-2
j_gene: TRBJ1-1
d_gene: -
len: 13
abundance: -
CDR3nt: TGTGCCAGCAGCCAGCAGATGAACACTGAAGCTTTCTTT
CDR3aa: CASSQQMNTEAFF

v_gene: TRBV29-1
j_gene: TRBJ2-7
d_gene: TRBD1
len: 12
abundance: -
CDR3nt: TGCAGCGCTGGACAGGGGCTTAACGAGCAGTACTTC
CDR3aa: CSAGQGLNEQYF

v_gene: TRBV10-3
j_gene: TRBJ1-1
d_gene: -
len: 12
abundance: once
CDR3nt: TGTGCCATCAGCAGGGGGAACACTGAAGCTTTCTTT
CDR3aa: CAISRGNTEAFF

v_gene: TRBV2
j_gene: TRBJ2-3
d_gene: -
len: 14
abundance: -
CDR3nt: TGTGCCAGCAGCTCAGGGCTAGTCACAGATACGCAGTATTTT
CDR3aa: CASSSGLVTDTQYF

v_gene: TRBV5-5
j_gene: TRBJ1-3
d_gene: TRBD1
len: 17
abundance: -
CDR3nt: TGTGCCAGCAGCCTAGATGGTCAAGACAGGGGTGGAAACACCATATATTTT
CDR3aa: CASSLDGQDRGGNTIYF

v_gene: TRBV3-1/TRBV3-2
j_gene: TRBJ1-4
d_gene: -
len: 16
abundance: -
CDR3nt: TGTGCCAGCAGCCTGTTTCTACTGAAAACCTATGAAAAACTGTTTTTT
CDR3aa: CASSLFLLKTYEKLFF

v_gene: TRBV5-1
j_gene: TRBJ1-2
d_gene: -
len: 15
abundance: once
CDR3nt: TGCGCCAGCAGCAGCGAGGCGGGACCTCAGAGTGGCTACACCTTC
CDR3aa: CASSSEAGPQSGYTF

v_gene: TRBV5-1
j_gene: TRBJ1-1
d_gene: -
len: 14
abundance: -
CDR3nt: TGCGCCAGCAGCTTGGGTCAGGGCTACACTGAAGCTTTCTTT
CDR3aa: CASSLGQGYTEAFF

v_gene: TRBV10-3
j_gene: TRBJ1-2
d_gene: -
len: 15
abundance: -
CDR3nt: TGTGCCATCAGTGATCAAGGCAGGGGCCCTCAGGGCTACACCTTC
CDR3aa: CAISDQGRGPQGYTF

v_gene: TRBV4-2
j_gene: TRBJ1-6
d_gene: -
len: 17
abundance: -
CDR3nt: TGTGCCAGCAGCCAATCCCCCAAACAGGTTAATAATTCACCCCTCCACTTT
CDR3aa: CASSQSPKQVNNSPLHF

v_gene: TRBV7-3
j_gene: TRBJ1-3
d_gene: -
len: 16
abundance: -
CDR3nt: TGTGCCAGCAGCTTAACGTTGGGGGGAACCGGAAACACCATATATTTT
CDR3aa: CASSLTLGGTGNTIYF

v_gene: TRBV20-1
j_gene: TRBJ2-5
d_gene: TRBD2
len: 14
abundance: -
CDR3nt: TGCAGTGCTAGTAGCACTAGCGGGGGGACCCGCTCCAACTTC
CDR3aa: CSASSTSGGTRSNF

v_gene: TRBV6-1
j_gene: TRBJ2-3
d_gene: TRBD1
len: 16
abundance: -
CDR3nt: TGTGCCAGCAGTGAAGTCCCAGGGGGTTTCACAGATACGCAGTATTTT
CDR3aa: CASSEVPGGFTDTQYF

v_gene: TRBV19
j_gene: TRBJ1-1
d_gene: TRBD1
len: 12
abundance: -
CDR3nt: TGTGCCAGTAGCGGGACAGCTCTTGAGGCTTTCTTT
CDR3aa: CASSGTALEAFF

v_gene: TRBV21-1
j_gene: TRBJ2-7
d_gene: -
len: 14
abundance: -
CDR3nt: TGTCACGTGGATGGAACAGTCACTTCCTACGAGCAGTACTTC
CDR3aa: CHVDGTVTSYEQYF

v_gene: TRBV9
j_gene: TRBJ2-7
d_gene: -
len: 14
abundance: -
CDR3nt: TGTGCCAGCAGTGGGGGGGCCGGCGTCAACGAGCAGTACTTC
CDR3aa: CASSGGAGVNEQYF

v_gene: TRBV3-1/TRBV3-2
j_gene: TRBJ1-6
d_gene: -
len: 13
abundance: -
CDR3nt: TGTGCCAGCAGCCAATTTGGAGTTTCACCCCTCCACTTT
CDR3aa: CASSQFGVSPLHF

v_gene: TRBV20-1
j_gene: TRBJ2-7
d_gene: -
len: 11
abundance: -
CDR3nt: TGCAGTGCTAGGGGGGGATACGAGCAGTACTTC
CDR3aa: CSARGGYEQYF

v_gene: TRBV28
j_gene: TRBJ2-5
d_gene: -
len: 17
abundance: -
CDR3nt: TGTGCCAGCGCGAAACGAACCAGGGCCCGGCGGCAAGAGACCCAGTACTTC
CDR3aa: CASAKRTRARRQETQYF

v_gene: TRBV9
j_gene: TRBJ1-5
d_gene: -
len: 14
abundance: once
CDR3nt: TGTGCCAGCAGCGGGTCGGGACAATATCAGCCCCAGCATTTT
CDR3aa: CASSGSGQYQPQHF

v_gene: TRBV4-3
j_gene: TRBJ2-5
d_gene: -
len: 13
abundance: -
CDR3nt: TGCGCCAGCAGCAAGAGAGGCGGGGAGACCCAGTACTTC
CDR3aa: CASSKRGGETQYF

v_gene: TRBV27
j_gene: TRBJ2-3
d_gene: -
len: 12
abundance: -
CDR3nt: TGTGCCAGCAGCACTGAACCGGGAGCGCAGTATTTT
CDR3aa: CASSTEPGAQYF

v_gene: TRBV5-1
j_gene: TRBJ1-4
d_gene: TRBD1
len: 16
abundance: -
CDR3nt: TGCGCCAGCAGCCTCCCGGGACAGGGAAGTAATGAAAAACTGTTTTTT
CDR3aa: CASSLPGQGSNEKLFF

v_gene: TRBV9
j_gene: TRBJ2-5
d_gene: -
len: 13
abundance: -
CDR3nt: TGTGCCAGCAGCGTAGGCAGGGAAGAGACCCAGTACTTC
CDR3aa: CASSVGREETQYF

v_gene: TRBV5-6
j_gene: TRBJ2-3
d_gene: -
len: 13
abundance: -
CDR3nt: TGTGCCAGCAGCCTCCCCAGCACAGATACGCAGTATTTT
CDR3aa: CASSLPSTDTQYF

v_gene: TRBV6-1
j_gene: TRBJ2-3
d_gene: TRBD2
len: 16
abundance: once
CDR3nt: TGTGCCAGCAGTGAAGTTTTAGCGGGTAGCACAGATACGCAGTATTTT
CDR3aa: CASSEVLAGSTDTQYF

v_gene: TRBV2
j_gene: TRBJ1-1
d_gene: TRBD1
len: 13
abundance: few
CDR3nt: TGTGCCAGCAGTTCGGGACAGGGATCGGTGGCTTTCTTT
CDR3aa: CASSSGQGSVAFF

v_gene: TRBV5-1
j_gene: TRBJ2-2
d_gene: -
len: 16
abundance: -
CDR3nt: TGCGCCAGCAGCTTGGGCGGCAGGGTAAACACCGGGGAGCTGTTTTTT
CDR3aa: CASSLGGRVNTGELFF